One and the same sample provided the 10 T cell receptor beta chains below, sequenced in a study of blood T cell repertoires in COVID-19. TCRdb's table, derived via immunoSEQ multiplex PCR, lists solely in-frame clones and lacks some. This sample has hundreds of thousands of clones, with 85% to 90% found just once. Specimen: PBMCs or T cells enriched from blood (not recorded which). Receptors were obtained from a man aged 18 to 35 who had recovered from COVID-19.

The chain carries TRBV19 and TRBJ2-7, with a possible D match to TRBD2 (6 bases). The V gene's germline CDR1 is LNHDA and CDR2 SQIVND (reference sequence). Trimming removed 1 base at V and 3 bases at J, with 10 bases between. The CDR3 sequence is 14 residues long. The CDR3 region has the DNA TGTGCCAGTAGTATAGTCGGGGGAAACTACGAGCAGTACTTC. Amino acid sequence: CASSIVGGNYEQYF.

This clone occurred once. V and J are TRBV6-6 and TRBJ2-1; the match to TRBD2 covers 7 bases. The V gene end was trimmed by 2 bases and the J gene end by 9 bases; junction bases not matched to a gene: 1. CDR1 and CDR2 from the germline V gene are MNHNY and SVGAGI (reference sequence). CDR3 length: 12 residues. CDR3 sequence (DNA): TGTGCCAGCAGTTACAGCGGGGTTGAGCAGTTCTTC. It is translated as CASSYSGVEQFF.

The chain combines TRBV29-1 with TRBJ2-3; 8 bases are a match to TRBD2. Germline V gene sequence: CDR1 SQVTM, CDR2 ANQGSEA. The CDR3 loop spans 12 amino acids. CDR3 in amino acids: CSSGIGADTQYF. The CDR3 DNA reads TGCAGTAGCGGGATTGGGGCAGATACGCAGTATTTT.

This rearrangement joins TRBV2 to TRBJ2-7, with a tentative D call TRBD2 (5 bases). The ends were cut back, 6 bases at V and 0 bases at J, with 6 bases in the middle. Germline V CDR1 and CDR2: SNHLY, FYNNEI. CDR3 size: 12 residues. CDR3 bases: TGTGCCAGCAGACTAGACTCCTACGAGCAGTACTTC. Its translation is CASRLDSYEQYF.

This chain uses TRBV6-5 with TRBJ2-2; D perhaps matches TRBD2 (6 bases). CDR3 length equals 13 residues. V was pared by 1 base and J by 7 bases, with 7 bases between. From germline, CDR1 is MNHEY and CDR2 SVGAGI. The CDR3 spells CASSYWGGGELFF. The CDR3 DNA is TGTGCCAGCAGTTACTGGGGAGGCGGGGAGCTGTTTTTT.

The chain employs TRBV27 and TRBJ1-2; 9 nucleotides agree with TRBD1. Germline V gene data show CDR1 as MNHEY and CDR2 as SMNVEV (reference sequence). The CDR3 length is 13 residues. Losses at the gene ends were 5 bases for V and 9 bases for J; bases not matched to a gene: 7. The CDR3 coding sequence is TGTGCCAGCAGTCCCCGGACAGGGGAGAGCTACACCTTC. This gives the protein CASSPRTGESYTF.

This chain joins TRBV12-3 or TRBV12-4 and TRBJ1-4, with no clear D. Trimming shortened V by 10 bases and J by 4 bases, and 13 bases separated the two germline ends. This CDR3 comprises 13 residues. The CDR3 DNA reads TGTGCCATCTCACGGGAGAATAATGAAAAACTGTTTTTT. Its protein is CAISRENNEKLFF.

The chain recombines TRBV4-1 with TRBJ2-5, with TRBD2 matching over 8 bases. Germline V gives CDR1 MGHRA, CDR2 YSYEKL. The CDR3 loop spans 14 amino acids. After removal of 3 bases from V and 5 bases from J, the junction contained 5 bases not matched to a gene. The CDR3 region is CASSQGLVAETQYF. The CDR3 DNA sequence: TGCGCCAGCAGCCAGGGACTAGTTGCGGAGACCCAGTACTTC.

The J gene is TRBJ1-3, the V gene TRBV6-2 or TRBV6-3; D not resolved. The CDR3 covers 13 residues. V was shortened by 4 bases and J by 8 bases, with 12 bases between the two germline ends. The V gene's germline CDR1 is MNHEY and CDR2 SVGEGT. DNA of the CDR3: TGTGCCAGCAGTTCAGCCCAGGAAGACACCATATATTTT. Its translation is CASSSAQEDTIYF.

V gene TRBV6-5 combines with J gene TRBJ1-5, with 8 nucleotides matching TRBD1. V lost 5 bases and J lost 7; bases outside the gene matches: 7. The CDR3 spans 14 residues. Germline CDR1 reads MNHEY; CDR2 reads SVGAGI. The CDR3 nucleotides are TGTGCCAGCAGTACAGACAGGGGCCGGCAGCCCCAGCATTTT. As protein: CASSTDRGRQPQHF.